This T cell receptor (beta chain) appears in the sequencing data of a study of CD8+ T cells in alopecia areata. Looked up from germline, CDR1 is GTSNPN and CDR2 is SVGIG (reference sequence). The V end was cut by 0 bases, the J end by 1 base, with 4 bases between. This CDR3 has 13 amino acids. After isolation, RNA underwent reverse transcription to generate cDNA as the sequencing template. Data came from immunoSEQ multiplex PCR; TCRdb stores just in-frame clones and leaves some out. The sample consists of roughly 200,000 clones, 55% to 70% of them appearing once. Turning to this clone: Other DNA sequences from this sample encode an identical CDR3 as well.

Treatment given: oral pan-JAK inhibitor, 5-10 mg twice daily. CD4+ and CD8+ T cells were sorted from PBMCs stained for CD3, CD4 and CD8. The receptor's source is a human donor with alopecia areata. The material was CD4+ T cells sorted from blood, obtained at week 4, from a patient treated with tofacitinib. This chain connects TRBV30 to TRBJ1-5, with D hard to call. The CDR3 DNA reads as TGTGCCTGGAGTGTCTTGAGCAATCAGCCCCAGCATTTT. Protein: CAWSVLSNQPQHF.